A selection of T cell receptor beta chains follows, all from one sample in a study of Tregs in tolerant kidney transplant recipients. Assay: immunoSEQ multiplex PCR; the TCRdb copy retains only in-frame clones and omits some. The table includes some 69,000 clones, around 83% detected once. Sequencing was done on a sample of CD4+ T cells from blood. All receptors come from a human donor in good health. Each CDR3 is given with its conserved first and last residue. Fields, in order: D gene, V gene, J gene, clone size, CDR3 protein, CDR3 DNA. A D gene is named only where the DNA matches it firmly. Size values are once, few and many counts, or a class for expanded clones, and some rows have none.

d_call: TRBD2; v_call: TRBV5-1; j_call: TRBJ2-2; clone_size: NA; cdr3_aa: CASSRTSGGSAGELFF; cdr3_nt: TGCGCCAGCAGTCGTACTAGCGGGGGTAGCGCCGGGGAGCTGTTTTTT
d_call: NA; v_call: TRBV19; j_call: TRBJ1-1; clone_size: NA; cdr3_aa: CASRPSLGVFTEAFF; cdr3_nt: TGTGCCAGTAGACCATCCCTCGGGGTGTTCACTGAAGCTTTCTTT
d_call: NA; v_call: TRBV27; j_call: TRBJ2-5; clone_size: NA; cdr3_aa: CASSFGGLGGTQYF; cdr3_nt: TGTGCCAGCAGTTTCGGGGGGCTGGGGGGGACCCAGTACTTC
d_call: TRBD2; v_call: TRBV5-1; j_call: TRBJ2-3; clone_size: NA; cdr3_aa: CASSPGLAVLLTDTQYF; cdr3_nt: TGCGCCAGCAGCCCGGGACTAGCGGTCCTCCTCACAGATACGCAGTATTTT
d_call: NA; v_call: TRBV15; j_call: TRBJ1-5; clone_size: few; cdr3_aa: CATSMGGREPQHF; cdr3_nt: TGTGCCACCAGTATGGGGGGCAGAGAGCCCCAGCATTTT
d_call: TRBD2; v_call: TRBV7-9; j_call: TRBJ2-2; clone_size: once; cdr3_aa: CASSPGELAGANTGELFF; cdr3_nt: TGTGCCAGCAGCCCTGGAGAACTAGCGGGGGCGAACACCGGGGAGCTGTTTTTT
d_call: NA; v_call: TRBV4-2; j_call: TRBJ2-3; clone_size: once; cdr3_aa: CASSAGVRAGRADTQYF; cdr3_nt: TGTGCCAGCAGCGCAGGGGTTCGGGCGGGAAGGGCAGATACGCAGTATTTT
d_call: NA; v_call: TRBV2; j_call: TRBJ2-1; clone_size: NA; cdr3_aa: CASTQGWDNYNEQFF; cdr3_nt: TGTGCCAGCACCCAGGGGTGGGACAACTACAATGAGCAGTTCTTC
d_call: TRBD2; v_call: TRBV7-9; j_call: TRBJ2-1; clone_size: once; cdr3_aa: CASSLEKLALGGNEQFF; cdr3_nt: TGTGCCAGCAGCTTAGAGAAACTGGCCCTCGGGGGGAATGAGCAGTTCTTC
d_call: NA; v_call: TRBV11-2; j_call: TRBJ2-5; clone_size: NA; cdr3_aa: CASSQKETQYF; cdr3_nt: TGTGCCAGCAGCCAGAAGGAGACCCAGTACTTC
d_call: TRBD1; v_call: TRBV9; j_call: TRBJ2-1; clone_size: NA; cdr3_aa: CASSVEVLDRGGEQFF; cdr3_nt: TGTGCCAGCAGCGTAGAGGTGCTCGACAGGGGGGGTGAGCAGTTCTTC
d_call: NA; v_call: TRBV5-5; j_call: TRBJ2-6; clone_size: NA; cdr3_aa: CASSPGPLSGANVLTF; cdr3_nt: TGTGCCAGCAGCCCGGGACCGCTCTCTGGGGCCAACGTCCTGACTTTC
d_call: NA; v_call: TRBV6-1; j_call: TRBJ1-2; clone_size: NA; cdr3_aa: CASSEASGLGGYTF; cdr3_nt: TGTGCCAGCAGTGAAGCGTCGGGTCTAGGTGGCTACACCTTC
d_call: NA; v_call: TRBV6-6; j_call: TRBJ1-2; clone_size: NA; cdr3_aa: CASSYSKGRAYTF; cdr3_nt: TGTGCCAGCAGTTACTCGAAGGGGCGCGCCTACACCTTC
d_call: NA; v_call: TRBV20-1; j_call: TRBJ1-2; clone_size: NA; cdr3_aa: CSAKGDYGYTF; cdr3_nt: TGCAGTGCTAAAGGGGACTATGGCTACACCTTC
d_call: TRBD1; v_call: TRBV2; j_call: TRBJ2-6; clone_size: NA; cdr3_aa: CASRGDRSGANVLTF; cdr3_nt: TGTGCCAGCAGAGGGGACAGATCTGGGGCCAACGTCCTGACTTTC
d_call: NA; v_call: TRBV18; j_call: TRBJ2-7; clone_size: NA; cdr3_aa: CASSRLDPGQSYEQYF; cdr3_nt: TGTGCCAGCTCAAGGCTCGATCCAGGACAGAGCTACGAGCAGTACTTC
d_call: TRBD2; v_call: TRBV11-2; j_call: TRBJ2-1; clone_size: few; cdr3_aa: CASSLEAGAPGEQFF; cdr3_nt: TGTGCCAGCAGCTTAGAAGCGGGGGCTCCGGGTGAGCAGTTCTTC
d_call: NA; v_call: TRBV10-3; j_call: TRBJ1-1; clone_size: NA; cdr3_aa: CAISESGWGEGNTEAFF; cdr3_nt: TGTGCCATCAGTGAGTCGGGCTGGGGGGAAGGAAACACTGAAGCTTTCTTT
d_call: NA; v_call: TRBV6-5; j_call: TRBJ2-5; clone_size: NA; cdr3_aa: CASSSPGWRETQYF; cdr3_nt: TGTGCCAGCAGTTCCCCAGGGTGGCGCGAGACACAGTACTTC
d_call: NA; v_call: TRBV2; j_call: TRBJ2-3; clone_size: NA; cdr3_aa: CASCERTRTDTQYF; cdr3_nt: TGTGCCAGCTGTGAACGCACCCGCACAGATACGCAGTATTTT
d_call: TRBD2; v_call: TRBV7-8; j_call: TRBJ2-5; clone_size: NA; cdr3_aa: CASSLAAGETETQYF; cdr3_nt: TGTGCCAGCAGCTTAGCGGCGGGAGAGACGGAGACCCAGTACTTC
d_call: NA; v_call: TRBV4-3; j_call: TRBJ1-1; clone_size: NA; cdr3_aa: CASSQGYRDEAFF; cdr3_nt: TGCGCCAGCAGCCAAGGTTATCGGGATGAAGCTTTCTTT
d_call: NA; v_call: TRBV5-6; j_call: TRBJ2-7; clone_size: once; cdr3_aa: CASSSFNYEQYF; cdr3_nt: TGTGCCAGCAGCTCCTTTAATTACGAGCAGTACTTC
d_call: TRBD2; v_call: TRBV12-5; j_call: TRBJ2-1; clone_size: few; cdr3_aa: CASGNPWVAGHNEQFF; cdr3_nt: TGTGCTAGTGGGAACCCGTGGGTAGCGGGCCACAATGAGCAGTTCTTC
d_call: NA; v_call: TRBV18; j_call: TRBJ1-2; clone_size: NA; cdr3_aa: CASSPPAGSNYGYTF; cdr3_nt: TGTGCCAGCTCACCGCCCGCGGGGTCTAACTATGGCTACACCTTC
d_call: NA; v_call: TRBV9; j_call: TRBJ2-7; clone_size: NA; cdr3_aa: CASNRAGGVAEQYF; cdr3_nt: TGTGCCAGCAACAGGGCAGGAGGTGTCGCAGAGCAGTACTTC
d_call: TRBD2; v_call: TRBV7-3; j_call: TRBJ2-7; clone_size: once; cdr3_aa: CASSRLAGGREQYF; cdr3_nt: TGTGCCAGCAGCAGACTAGCGGGAGGGCGAGAGCAGTACTTC
d_call: TRBD1; v_call: TRBV10-3; j_call: TRBJ1-1; clone_size: NA; cdr3_aa: CATGDRGNTEAFF; cdr3_nt: TGTGCCACCGGGGACAGGGGAAACACTGAAGCTTTCTTT
d_call: TRBD1; v_call: TRBV19; j_call: TRBJ2-7; clone_size: NA; cdr3_aa: CASSSDRGSSYEQYF; cdr3_nt: TGTGCCAGTAGTTCGGACAGGGGTTCATCCTACGAGCAGTACTTC
d_call: NA; v_call: TRBV18; j_call: TRBJ1-5; clone_size: NA; cdr3_aa: CASSPPQGSTTSNQPQHF; cdr3_nt: TGTGCCAGCTCACCACCCCAGGGGAGCACAACCAGCAATCAGCCCCAGCATTTT
d_call: TRBD2; v_call: TRBV29-1; j_call: TRBJ2-1; clone_size: NA; cdr3_aa: CSVKGLAVEQFF; cdr3_nt: TGCAGCGTCAAGGGACTAGCGGTTGAGCAGTTCTTC
d_call: NA; v_call: TRBV30; j_call: TRBJ2-3; clone_size: NA; cdr3_aa: CAWRQGVSTDTQYF; cdr3_nt: TGTGCCTGGAGACAGGGCGTAAGCACAGATACGCAGTATTTT
d_call: TRBD2; v_call: TRBV7-2; j_call: TRBJ2-1; clone_size: NA; cdr3_aa: CASSYDPSGRNEQFF; cdr3_nt: TGTGCCAGCAGCTATGACCCTAGCGGGAGGAATGAGCAGTTCTTC
d_call: TRBD2; v_call: TRBV6-1; j_call: TRBJ2-3; clone_size: NA; cdr3_aa: CASSGLALASDTQYF; cdr3_nt: TGTGCCAGCAGTGGACTAGCGCTAGCAAGTGATACGCAGTATTTT
d_call: NA; v_call: TRBV7-2; j_call: TRBJ1-1; clone_size: NA; cdr3_aa: CASSLDVKGEAFF; cdr3_nt: TGTGCCAGCAGCTTAGATGTGAAGGGTGAAGCTTTCTTT
d_call: NA; v_call: TRBV12-5; j_call: TRBJ1-5; clone_size: NA; cdr3_aa: CASGEAGLRGNQPQHF; cdr3_nt: TGTGCTAGTGGTGAGGCAGGCCTACGAGGCAATCAGCCCCAGCATTTT